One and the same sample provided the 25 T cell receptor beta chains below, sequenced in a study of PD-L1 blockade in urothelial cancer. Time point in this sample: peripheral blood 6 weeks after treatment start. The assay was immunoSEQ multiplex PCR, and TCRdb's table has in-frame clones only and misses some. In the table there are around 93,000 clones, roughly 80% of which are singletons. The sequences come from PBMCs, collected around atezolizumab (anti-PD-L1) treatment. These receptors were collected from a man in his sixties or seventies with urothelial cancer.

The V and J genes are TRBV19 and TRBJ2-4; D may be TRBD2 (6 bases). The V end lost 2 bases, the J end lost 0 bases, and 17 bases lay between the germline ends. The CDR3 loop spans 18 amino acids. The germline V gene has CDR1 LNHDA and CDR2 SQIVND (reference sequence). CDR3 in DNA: TGTGCCAGTAGTATACAGGCCTGGGACTCCGTAGCCAAAAACATTCAGTACTTC. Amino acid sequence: CASSIQAWDSVAKNIQYF.

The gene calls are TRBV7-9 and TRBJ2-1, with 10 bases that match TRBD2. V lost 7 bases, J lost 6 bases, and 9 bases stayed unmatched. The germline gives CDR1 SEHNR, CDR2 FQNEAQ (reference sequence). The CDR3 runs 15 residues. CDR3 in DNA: TGTGCCAGCACTAAAGCGGGAGGGCCGTCCAATGAGCAGTTCTTC. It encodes CASTKAGGPSNEQFF.

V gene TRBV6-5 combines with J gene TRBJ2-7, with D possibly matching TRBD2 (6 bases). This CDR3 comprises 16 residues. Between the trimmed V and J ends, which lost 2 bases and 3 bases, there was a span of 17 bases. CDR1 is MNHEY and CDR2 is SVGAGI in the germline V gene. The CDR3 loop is CASSYNRERFYYEQYF. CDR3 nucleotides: TGTGCCAGCAGTTACAACCGGGAGCGATTTTACTACGAGCAGTACTTC.

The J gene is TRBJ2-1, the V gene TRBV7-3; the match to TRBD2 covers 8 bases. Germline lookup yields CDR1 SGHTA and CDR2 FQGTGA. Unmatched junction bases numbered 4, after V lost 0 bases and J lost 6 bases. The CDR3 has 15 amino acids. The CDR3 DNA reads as TGTGCCAGCAGCTTAACCAGCGGGAGCATCAATGAGCAGTTCTTC. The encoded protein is CASSLTSGSINEQFF.

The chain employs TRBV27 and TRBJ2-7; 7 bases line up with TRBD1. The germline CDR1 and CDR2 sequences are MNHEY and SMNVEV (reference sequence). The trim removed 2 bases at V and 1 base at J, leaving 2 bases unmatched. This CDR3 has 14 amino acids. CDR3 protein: CASSLQDRSYEQYF. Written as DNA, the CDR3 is TGTGCCAGCAGTTTACAGGACAGGTCCTACGAGCAGTACTTC.

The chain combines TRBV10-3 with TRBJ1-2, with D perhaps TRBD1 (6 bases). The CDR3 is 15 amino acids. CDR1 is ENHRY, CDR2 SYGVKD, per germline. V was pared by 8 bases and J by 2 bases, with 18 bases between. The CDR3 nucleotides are TGTGCCATCCAGGCCGCGGCAGGGGTCAACTATGGCTACACCTTC. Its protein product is CAIQAAAGVNYGYTF.

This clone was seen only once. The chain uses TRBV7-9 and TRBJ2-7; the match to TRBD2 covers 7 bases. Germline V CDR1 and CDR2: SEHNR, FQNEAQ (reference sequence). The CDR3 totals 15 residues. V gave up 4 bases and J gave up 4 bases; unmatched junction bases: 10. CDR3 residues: CASSSFLPGGYEQYF. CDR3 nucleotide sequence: TGTGCCAGCAGCTCCTTTCTGCCGGGAGGTTACGAGCAGTACTTC.

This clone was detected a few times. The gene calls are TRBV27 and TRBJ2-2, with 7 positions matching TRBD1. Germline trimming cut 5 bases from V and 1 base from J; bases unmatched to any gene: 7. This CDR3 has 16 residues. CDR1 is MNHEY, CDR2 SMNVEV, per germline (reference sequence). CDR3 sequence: CASSMSGTVNTGELFF. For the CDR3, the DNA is TGTGCCAGCAGTATGTCCGGGACAGTGAACACCGGGGAGCTGTTTTTT.

This CDR3 is CASSLGQSFNYGYTF. The CDR3 DNA is TGTGCCAGCAGCCTGGGACAGTCATTTAACTATGGCTACACCTTC. The V and J genes are TRBV5-6 and TRBJ1-2, with 7 bases identical to TRBD1. Unmatched junction bases numbered 7, after V lost 4 bases and J lost 1 base. Germline loops: CDR1 SGHDT, CDR2 YYEEEE. This CDR3 is 15 amino acids long.

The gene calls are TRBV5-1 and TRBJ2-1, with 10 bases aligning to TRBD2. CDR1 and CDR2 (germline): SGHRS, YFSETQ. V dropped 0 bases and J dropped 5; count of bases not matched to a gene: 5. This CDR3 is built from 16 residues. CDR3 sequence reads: CASSLDPSGGDNEQFF. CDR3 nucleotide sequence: TGCGCCAGCAGCTTGGACCCTAGCGGGGGAGACAATGAGCAGTTCTTC.

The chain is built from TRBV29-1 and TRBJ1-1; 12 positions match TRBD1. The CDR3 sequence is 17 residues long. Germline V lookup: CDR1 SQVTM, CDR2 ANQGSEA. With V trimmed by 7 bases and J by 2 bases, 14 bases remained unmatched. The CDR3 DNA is TGCAGCGCCGAAGACGGGGACAGGGGGCTTAGAAACACTGAAGCTTTCTTT. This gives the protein CSAEDGDRGLRNTEAFF.

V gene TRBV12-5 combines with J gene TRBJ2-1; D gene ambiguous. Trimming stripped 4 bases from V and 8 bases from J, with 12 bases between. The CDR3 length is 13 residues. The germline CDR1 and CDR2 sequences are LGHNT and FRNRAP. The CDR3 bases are TGTGCTAGTGGTTGGCGGATTTGGTATGAGCAGTTCTTC. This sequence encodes CASGWRIWYEQFF.

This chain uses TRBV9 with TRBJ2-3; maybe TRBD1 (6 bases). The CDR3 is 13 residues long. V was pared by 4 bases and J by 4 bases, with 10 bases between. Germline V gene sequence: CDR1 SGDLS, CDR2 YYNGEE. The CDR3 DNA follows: TGTGCCAGCAGCCCCCCAGGGGCAGATACGCAGTATTTT. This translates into CASSPPGADTQYF.

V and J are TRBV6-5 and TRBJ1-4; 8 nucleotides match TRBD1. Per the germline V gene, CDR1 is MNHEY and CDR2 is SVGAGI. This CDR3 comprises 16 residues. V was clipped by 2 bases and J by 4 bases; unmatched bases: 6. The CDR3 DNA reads TGTGCCAGCAGTTACGTCCAGGGGGCTAATAATGAAAAACTGTTTTTT. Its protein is CASSYVQGANNEKLFF.

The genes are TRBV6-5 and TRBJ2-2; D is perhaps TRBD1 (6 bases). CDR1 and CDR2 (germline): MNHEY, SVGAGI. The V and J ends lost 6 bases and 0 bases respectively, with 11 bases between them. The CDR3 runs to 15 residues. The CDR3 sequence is CASSAGQTNTGELFF. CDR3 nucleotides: TGTGCCAGCAGCGCTGGACAGACGAACACCGGGGAGCTGTTTTTT.

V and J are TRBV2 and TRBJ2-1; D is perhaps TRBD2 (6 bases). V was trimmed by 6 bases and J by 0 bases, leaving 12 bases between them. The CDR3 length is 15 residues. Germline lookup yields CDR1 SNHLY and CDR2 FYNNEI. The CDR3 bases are TGTGCCAGCAGGCTGGAGGGTAGCTCCTACAATGAGCAGTTCTTC. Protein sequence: CASRLEGSSYNEQFF.

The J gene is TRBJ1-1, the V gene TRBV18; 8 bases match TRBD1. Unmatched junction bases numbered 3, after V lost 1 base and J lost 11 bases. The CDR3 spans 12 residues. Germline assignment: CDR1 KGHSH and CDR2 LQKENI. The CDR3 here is CASSPQQGGAFF. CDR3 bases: TGTGCCAGCTCACCACAACAGGGGGGCGCTTTCTTT.

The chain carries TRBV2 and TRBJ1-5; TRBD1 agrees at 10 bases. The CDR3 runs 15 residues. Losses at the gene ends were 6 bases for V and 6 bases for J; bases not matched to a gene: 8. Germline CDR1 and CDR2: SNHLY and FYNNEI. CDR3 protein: CASSPPTGGGQPQHF. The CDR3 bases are TGTGCCAGCAGCCCCCCGACAGGGGGCGGTCAGCCCCAGCATTTT.

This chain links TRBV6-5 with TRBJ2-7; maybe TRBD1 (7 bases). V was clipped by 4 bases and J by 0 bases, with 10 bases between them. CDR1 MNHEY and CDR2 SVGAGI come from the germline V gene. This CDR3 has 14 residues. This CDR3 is CASSSQGGSYEQYF. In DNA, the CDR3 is TGTGCCAGCAGTTCTCAGGGGGGCTCCTACGAGCAGTACTTC.

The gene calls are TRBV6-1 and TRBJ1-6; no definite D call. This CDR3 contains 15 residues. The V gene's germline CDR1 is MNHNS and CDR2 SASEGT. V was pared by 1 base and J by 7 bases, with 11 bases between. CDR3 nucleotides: TGTGCCAGCAGTGAAGGCCCAGGTCGGAATTCACCCCTCCACTTT. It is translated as CASSEGPGRNSPLHF.

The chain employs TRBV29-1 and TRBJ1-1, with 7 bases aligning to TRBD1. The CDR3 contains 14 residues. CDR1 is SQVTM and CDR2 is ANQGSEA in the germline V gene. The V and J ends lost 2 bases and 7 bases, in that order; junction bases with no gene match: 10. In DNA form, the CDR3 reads TGCAGCGTTGAAAACCGGGACAGATGGAATGAAGCTTTCTTT. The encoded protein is CSVENRDRWNEAFF.

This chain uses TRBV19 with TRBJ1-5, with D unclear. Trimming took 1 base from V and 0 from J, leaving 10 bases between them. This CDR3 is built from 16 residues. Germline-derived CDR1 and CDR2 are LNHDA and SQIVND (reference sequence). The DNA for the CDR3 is TGTGCCAGTAGTATAGCCCAAGGAGATAGCAATCAGCCCCAGCATTTT. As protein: CASSIAQGDSNQPQHF.

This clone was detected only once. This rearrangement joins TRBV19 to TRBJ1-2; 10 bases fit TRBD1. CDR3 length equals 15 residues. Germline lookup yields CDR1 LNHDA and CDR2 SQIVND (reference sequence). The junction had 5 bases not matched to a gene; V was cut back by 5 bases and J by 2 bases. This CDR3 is CASSSRQGANYGYTF. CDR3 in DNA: TGTGCCAGTAGTTCACGACAGGGGGCCAACTATGGCTACACCTTC. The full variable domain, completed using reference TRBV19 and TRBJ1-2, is DGGITQSPKYLFRKEGQNVTLSCEQNLNHDAMYWYRQDPGQGLRLIYYSQIVNDFQKGDIAEGYSVSREKKESFPLTVTSAQKNPTAFYLCASSSRQGANYGYTFGSGTRLTVV.

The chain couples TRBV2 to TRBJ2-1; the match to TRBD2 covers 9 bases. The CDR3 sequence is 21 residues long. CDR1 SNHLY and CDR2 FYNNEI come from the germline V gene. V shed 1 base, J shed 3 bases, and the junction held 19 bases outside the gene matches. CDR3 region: CASSEVPLFLQRGANYNEQFF. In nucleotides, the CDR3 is TGTGCCAGCAGTGAAGTCCCCCTTTTTCTTCAGCGGGGGGCAAACTACAATGAGCAGTTCTTC.

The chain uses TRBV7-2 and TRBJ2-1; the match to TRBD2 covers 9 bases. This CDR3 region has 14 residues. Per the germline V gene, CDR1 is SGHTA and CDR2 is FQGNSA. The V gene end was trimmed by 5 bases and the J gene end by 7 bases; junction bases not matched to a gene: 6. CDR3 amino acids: CASSDRLAGNEQFF. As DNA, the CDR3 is TGTGCCAGCAGCGACCGGCTAGCGGGGAATGAGCAGTTCTTC.